A selection of T cell receptor beta chains follows, all from one sample in a study of blood T cell repertoires in COVID-19. The assay was immunoSEQ multiplex PCR, and TCRdb's table has in-frame clones only and misses some. The table shows about 140,000 clones, with 80% to 85% occurring only once. What was sequenced was PBMCs or T cells enriched from blood (not recorded which). Receptor source: a man in his forties with acute COVID-19. The CDR3 runs from the conserved cysteine through the conserved F or W. A D gene is named only where the DNA matches it firmly. Size is stated for part of the rows, as once, few or many counts, or as a class when the clone is expanded.

V gene	J gene	D gene	clone size	CDR3 DNA	CDR3 protein
TRBV7-2	TRBJ2-7	TRBD2	.	TGTGCCAGCAGCTTAGAGGGACTAGTCCGCTACGAGCAGTACTTC	CASSLEGLVRYEQYF
TRBV7-2	TRBJ2-7	TRBD1	.	TGTGCCAGCAGCTTAGTAGCTCAGGGGGCATACGAGCAGTACTTC	CASSLVAQGAYEQYF
TRBV3-1/TRBV3-2	TRBJ2-1	.	.	TGTGCCAGCAGCCAAGCAGAAACTCTTTGGAGGTTCTCCTACAATGAGCAGTTCTTC	CASSQAETLWRFSYNEQFF
TRBV6-2/TRBV6-3	TRBJ2-7	.	.	TGTGCCAGCAGTTACAGCAGGGGCTACGAGCAGTACTTC	CASSYSRGYEQYF
TRBV28	TRBJ1-1	.	.	TGTGCCAGCACCCGGGGGAAGCGACCGAACACTGAAGCTTTCTTT	CASTRGKRPNTEAFF
TRBV27	TRBJ2-5	TRBD1	.	TGTGCCAGCAGTGGAGGGACAGGGGGCTTGGAGGAGACCCAGTACTTC	CASSGGTGGLEETQYF
TRBV5-4	TRBJ2-2	TRBD1	.	TGTGCCAGCCAACAGGGGGCAGGTGGCGGGGAGCTGTTTTTT	CASQQGAGGGELFF
TRBV19	TRBJ1-5	.	.	TGTGCCAGTACCCGAGGAAGGAGCAATCAGCCCCAGCATTTT	CASTRGRSNQPQHF
TRBV28	TRBJ2-1	TRBD2	.	TGTGCCAGCAGCCCCCTCCGGGGGGGCCTCTACAATGAGCAGTTCTTC	CASSPLRGGLYNEQFF
TRBV5-1	TRBJ2-7	TRBD1	.	TGCGCCAGCAGGCATCCGGGACAGGTCTTTTACGAGCAGTACTTC	CASRHPGQVFYEQYF
TRBV28	TRBJ1-1	.	.	TGTGCCAGCAGTTTATTGTCCGGGGGAGCTTTCTTT	CASSLLSGGAFF
TRBV5-1	TRBJ2-1	.	.	TGCGCCAGCAGCTATCTGACAGACAATGAGCAGTTCTTC	CASSYLTDNEQFF
TRBV27	TRBJ2-2	TRBD1	once	TGTGCCAGCAGTTGGGGCAGGGGGCCCATCACCGGGGAGCTGTTTTTT	CASSWGRGPITGELFF
TRBV6-5	TRBJ1-3	.	.	TGTGCCACCTCTCCGACTCTGGACTCTGGAAACACCATATATTTT	CATSPTLDSGNTIYF
TRBV19	TRBJ1-5	.	.	TGTGCCAGTAGCCCTCGGGGGGGCCGAAATCAGCCCCAGCATTTT	CASSPRGGRNQPQHF
TRBV30	TRBJ1-4	TRBD1	.	TGTGCCTCGAGGGGGCAGGGGGAAGAAAAACTGTTTTTT	CASRGQGEEKLFF
TRBV28	TRBJ2-1	.	.	TGTGCCAGCACCCTAACAGGGTTTGACTCCTACAATGAGCAGTTCTTC	CASTLTGFDSYNEQFF
TRBV18	TRBJ1-2	.	.	TGTGCCAGCTCAGAGACAGATTATGGCTACACCTTC	CASSETDYGYTF
TRBV7-2	TRBJ1-5	.	.	TGTGCCAGCAGCTTAGTGACCGGGTATCAGCCCCAGCATTTT	CASSLVTGYQPQHF
TRBV7-2	TRBJ2-1	TRBD2	.	TGTGCCAGCAGCTGGCGACTAGCGAAGAACAATGAGCAGTTCTTC	CASSWRLAKNNEQFF
TRBV28	TRBJ1-2	.	.	TGTGCCATCTCGCGCGCCGGCTACACCTTC	CAISRAGYTF
TRBV11-2	TRBJ1-1	.	.	TGTGCCAGCAGCCCACCAGATGAAGCTTTCTTT	CASSPPDEAFF
TRBV14	TRBJ1-2	.	.	TGTGCCAGCAGCCAAGTCGGGTCTATCGGCTATGGCTACACCTTC	CASSQVGSIGYGYTF
TRBV3-1/TRBV3-2	TRBJ2-5	TRBD2	.	TGTGCCAGCAGCCAAGTCCTAGCGGGGGGTCTAGGACAAGAGACCCAGTACTTC	CASSQVLAGGLGQETQYF
TRBV30	TRBJ2-7	TRBD2	.	TGTGCCTGGAGTCCCGGGACTAGTACCTACGAGCAGTACTTC	CAWSPGTSTYEQYF
TRBV9	TRBJ2-5	TRBD1	.	TGTGCCAGCAGCGTAACAGGGGGCTTAGAGACCCAGTACTTC	CASSVTGGLETQYF
TRBV4-1	TRBJ1-6	TRBD1	.	TGCGCCAGCAGCCAAGCGATCCCGGGACAGGGGGATTCACCCCTCCACTTT	CASSQAIPGQGDSPLHF
TRBV12-5	TRBJ2-1	TRBD2	.	TGTGCTAGTGGTTTAGAGCGGGGGGGCCGGAATGAGCAGTTCTTC	CASGLERGGRNEQFF
TRBV6-4	TRBJ1-2	.	.	TGTGCCAGCAGGGCGACAGGCGGCTATGGCTACACCTTC	CASRATGGYGYTF
TRBV7-9	TRBJ2-5	TRBD2	.	TGTGCCAGCAGCAAGAGGGGACTAGCGGGAGGTGAAGAGACCCAGTACTTC	CASSKRGLAGGEETQYF
TRBV19	TRBJ1-3	TRBD1	.	TGTGCCAGTAGATTGGACAGGGGGATCGGAAACACCATATATTTT	CASRLDRGIGNTIYF
TRBV29-1	TRBJ2-2	TRBD1	once	TGCAGCGTTGAAGCTCGGTTGACAGGGGAGAGCGGGGAGCTGTTTTTT	CSVEARLTGESGELFF
TRBV19	TRBJ2-1	TRBD2	.	TGTGCCAGTAGTACGACTAGCGTTTACAATGAGCAGTTCTTC	CASSTTSVYNEQFF
TRBV5-4	TRBJ1-1	.	.	TGTGCCAGCAGCTCTGGAAATGGCGGCACTGAAGCTTTCTTT	CASSSGNGGTEAFF
TRBV2	TRBJ2-1	.	once	TGTGCCAGCAGTCTCTTGGAAGGGGGATCCTACAATGAGCAGTTCTTC	CASSLLEGGSYNEQFF
TRBV11-2	TRBJ2-1	.	.	TGTGCCAGCAGCTTATGGAGGACAGCCGCCTCCTACAATGAGCAGTTCTTC	CASSLWRTAASYNEQFF
TRBV3-1/TRBV3-2	TRBJ2-3	.	.	TGTGCCAGCAGCCCCCGGGACATCTGGGGGGATACGCAGTATTTT	CASSPRDIWGDTQYF
TRBV12-2	TRBJ2-5	.	once	TGTGCAAGTCGCCCAACCACGCCCGGGACTAGCGGGTCAGAGACCCAGTACTTC	CASRPTTPGTSGSETQYF
TRBV27	TRBJ1-1	TRBD1	.	TGTGCCAGCAGTTTACAACGGACAGGATACACTGAAGCTTTCTTT	CASSLQRTGYTEAFF
TRBV7-2	TRBJ2-5	TRBD1	.	TGTGCCAGCAGCCTCCGGACAGGGGGAGAGACCCAGTACTTC	CASSLRTGGETQYF
TRBV11-2	TRBJ2-5	.	.	TGTGCCAGCAGCTATAGCCTGCTCCAGTACTTC	CASSYSLLQYF